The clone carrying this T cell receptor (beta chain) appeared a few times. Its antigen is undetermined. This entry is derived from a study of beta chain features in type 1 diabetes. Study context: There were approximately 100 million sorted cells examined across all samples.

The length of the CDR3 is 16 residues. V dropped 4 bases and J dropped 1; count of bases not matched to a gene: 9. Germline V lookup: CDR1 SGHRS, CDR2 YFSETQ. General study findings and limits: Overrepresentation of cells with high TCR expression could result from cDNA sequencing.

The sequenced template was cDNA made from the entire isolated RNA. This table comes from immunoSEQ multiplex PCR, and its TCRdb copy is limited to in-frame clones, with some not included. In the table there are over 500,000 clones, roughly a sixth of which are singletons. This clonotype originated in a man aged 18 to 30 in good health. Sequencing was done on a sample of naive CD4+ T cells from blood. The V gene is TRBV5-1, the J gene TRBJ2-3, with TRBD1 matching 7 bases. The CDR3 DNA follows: TGCGCCAGCAGCGTAACAGGGGATCCTCGCACAGATACGCAGTATTTT. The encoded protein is CASSVTGDPRTDTQYF. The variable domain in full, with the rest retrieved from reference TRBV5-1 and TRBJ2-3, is KAGVTQTPRYLIKTRGQQVTLSCSPISGHRSVSWYQQTPGQGLQFLFEYFSETQRNKGNFPGRFSGRQFSNSRSEMNVSTLELGDSALYLCASSVTGDPRTDTQYFGPGTRLTVL.